The 26 T cell receptor beta chains listed next were all sequenced from one sample in a study of T cells in Graves' hyperthyroidism and ophthalmopathy. Template material for amplifying TCR beta CDR3 regions consisted of RNA transcripts. HTBI primers drove first-round RT-PCR of the TCR CDR3. MiXCR, applied by TCRdb to the multiplex PCR reads, yields one record per CDR3 protein. The sample consists of 550,000 to 600,000 distinct CDR3 sequences, approximately 16% of them appearing once. The material sequenced was blood. All receptors come from a woman aged 18 to 35 with Graves' hyperthyroidism.

This clonotype was found many times. J is TRBJ2-7 and V is TRBV5-5; 9 bases align to TRBD1. V shed 1 base and J 2 bases; nucleotides not matched to a gene: 4. The CDR3 loop spans 15 amino acids. Per the germline V gene, CDR1 is SGHKS and CDR2 is YYEKEE (reference sequence). The CDR3 bases are TGTGCCAGCAGCTTGATGGACAGGGGAACCTACGAGCAGTACTTC. It is translated as CASSLMDRGTYEQYF.

The J gene is TRBJ2-7, the V gene TRBV4-1; 9 bases line up with TRBD1. With V trimmed by 0 bases and J by 3 bases, 3 bases remained unmatched. The germline gives CDR1 MGHRA, CDR2 YSYEKL. The CDR3 consists of 15 residues. CDR3 in amino acids: CASSQDGTGYYEQYF. The CDR3 coding sequence is TGCGCCAGCAGCCAAGATGGGACAGGGTACTACGAGCAGTACTTC.

The rearrangement uses TRBV10-1 and TRBJ2-1; 8 nucleotides align to TRBD2. V was pared by 6 bases and J by 5 bases, with 9 bases of the junction left unmatched. The CDR3 is 15 amino acids. Looked up from germline, CDR1 is WNHNN and CDR2 is SYGVQD (reference sequence). The CDR3 sequence: CASRPGLAPDNEQFF. Written as DNA, the CDR3 is TGCGCCAGCAGACCCGGACTAGCTCCCGACAATGAGCAGTTCTTC.

This clonotype was observed a few times. J is TRBJ2-2 and V is TRBV6-1; D perhaps matches TRBD1 (5 bases). Germline CDR1 MNHNS, CDR2 SASEGT. V was shortened by 6 bases and J by 3 bases, with 17 bases between the two germline ends. The length of the CDR3 is 16 residues. CDR3 bases: TGTGCCAGCAGCTTCGACAGTGATAAGGACACCGGGGAGCTGTTTTTT. It specifies CASSFDSDKDTGELFF.

This clonotype was counted many times. This chain connects TRBV7-2 to TRBJ2-3; TRBD2 matches 7 bases. V shed 4 bases, J shed 2 bases, and the junction held 9 bases outside the gene matches. Germline V gene data show CDR1 as SGHTA and CDR2 as FQGNSA. This CDR3 region has 16 residues. Here the CDR3 reads CASSYLGAGVTDTQYF. The CDR3 DNA sequence: TGTGCCAGCAGCTACCTAGGGGCGGGGGTCACAGATACGCAGTATTTT.

This clonotype was seen repeatedly, ten times or more. J is TRBJ2-2 and V is TRBV29-1; 7 bases line up with TRBD2. Germline CDR1 is SQVTM and CDR2 is ANQGSEA. This CDR3 is built from 14 residues. Trimming took 7 bases from V and 5 from J; bases not matched to a gene: 10. CDR3: CSAKPTSRTGELFF. Here the CDR3 DNA reads TGCAGCGCAAAACCGACTAGCCGGACCGGGGAGCTGTTTTTT.

Many counts were recorded for this clonotype. This chain links TRBV27 with TRBJ2-2; tentative D call: TRBD1 (5 bases). This CDR3 region has 15 residues. Germline-derived CDR1 and CDR2 are MNHEY and SMNVEV (reference sequence). Trimming took off 6 bases at V and 0 bases at J, with 11 bases between the two ends. The CDR3 DNA reads as TGTGCCAGCAGCGGACAACCGCCGAACACCGGGGAGCTGTTTTTT. Translating it yields CASSGQPPNTGELFF.

This chain's CDR3 is CASSESPDTQYF. CDR3 coding DNA: TGCGCCAGCAGTGAGTCGCCAGATACGCAGTATTTT. This chain connects TRBV10-1 to TRBJ2-3, with D hard to call. The germline V gene encodes CDR1 WNHNN and CDR2 SYGVQD (reference sequence). The CDR3 is 12 residues long. Deletions cut 0 bases from V and 4 bases from J, with 2 bases between.

This clonotype has only a few counts. The chain joins TRBV20-1 to TRBJ1-5; 8 bases line up with TRBD1. V lost 3 bases and J lost 7; bases outside the gene matches: 8. The germline CDR1 and CDR2 sequences are DFQATT and SNEGSKA (reference sequence). CDR3 size: 14 residues. CDR3 sequence: CSASKTGDGQPQHF. CDR3 bases: TGCAGTGCTAGTAAGACAGGGGACGGACAGCCCCAGCATTTT.

This chain uses TRBV27 with TRBJ2-1; TRBD1 is a possible D gene (6 bases). The CDR3 consists of 14 residues. Germline loops: CDR1 MNHEY, CDR2 SMNVEV (reference sequence). Trimming stripped 3 bases from V and 5 bases from J, with 11 bases between. In nucleotides, the CDR3 is TGTGCCAGCAGTTTGTGGGGGACAAACAATGAGCAGTTCTTC. Protein sequence: CASSLWGTNNEQFF.

This clonotype appeared many times. The chain couples TRBV3-1 to TRBJ1-2; the D is unclear. Germline loops: CDR1 LGHDT, CDR2 YNNKEL (reference sequence). The V and J ends lost 1 base and 0 bases respectively, with 3 bases between them. The CDR3 totals 13 residues. For the CDR3, the DNA is TGTGCCAGCAGCCAAGTAACTAACTATGGCTACACCTTC. Its translation: CASSQVTNYGYTF.

This clonotype was recorded at least ten times. This rearrangement joins TRBV12-3 or TRBV12-4 to TRBJ1-1; D perhaps matches TRBD1 (5 bases). The V gene lost 6 bases and the J gene lost 1 base, with 18 bases spanning the gap. The CDR3 is 16 residues long. The CDR3 sequence: CASRGGTPRANTEAFF. CDR3 sequence (DNA): TGTGCCAGCAGGGGTGGGACTCCCCGGGCGAACACTGAAGCTTTCTTT.

This clonotype was seen a handful of times. This chain uses TRBV5-1 with TRBJ1-6; tentative D call: TRBD1 (6 bases). The CDR3 consists of 15 residues. Germline loops: CDR1 SGHRS, CDR2 YFSETQ. Trimming left V 0 bases short and J 7 bases short, with 11 bases between. CDR3 DNA sequence: TGCGCCAGCAGCTTGGTAGGGGGTGACAATTCACCCCTCCACTTT. It yields the protein CASSLVGGDNSPLHF. Full variable domain (rest looked up from reference TRBV5-1 and TRBJ1-6): KAGVTQTPRYLIKTRGQQVTLSCSPISGHRSVSWYQQTPGQGLQFLFEYFSETQRNKGNFPGRFSGRQFSNSRSEMNVSTLELGDSALYLCASSLVGGDNSPLHFGNGTRLTVT.

This clonotype was seen ten or more times. CDR3: CATVLTSAQETQYF. CDR3 DNA: TGTGCCACCGTCCTGACTAGCGCTCAAGAGACCCAGTACTTC. The chain joins TRBV6-1 to TRBJ2-5; 8 positions match TRBD2. Germline V gene data show CDR1 as MNHNS and CDR2 as SASEGT. The length of the CDR3 is 14 residues. The V segment lost 10 bases and the J segment 2 bases; nucleotides outside the gene matches: 9.

The chain uses TRBV28 and TRBJ2-4; 9 bases line up with TRBD1. Germline CDR1 and CDR2: MDHEN and SYDVKM. The CDR3 is 13 amino acids. The ends lost 6 bases at V and 7 bases at J; junction bases unmatched: 4. CDR3 loop: CASSWTGVNIQYF. CDR3 in DNA: TGTGCCAGCAGCTGGACAGGGGTGAACATTCAGTACTTC.

This clonotype has just a few counts. V gene TRBV12-3 or TRBV12-4 combines with J gene TRBJ1-3; D ambiguous. V was cut by 10 bases and J by 2 bases, with 15 bases left in between. The length of the CDR3 is 14 residues. CDR3 DNA: TGTGCCATCCTGGGTTGGGGTGCTGGAAACACCATATATTTT. Amino acid sequence: CAILGWGAGNTIYF.

Many counts were recorded for this clonotype. The chain recombines TRBV3-1 with TRBJ1-2; 9 bases fit TRBD1. CDR3 size: 15 residues. CDR1 LGHDT and CDR2 YNNKEL come from the germline V gene (reference sequence). V trimming: 2 bases; J trimming: 2 bases; junction bases outside the gene matches: 3. In DNA form, the CDR3 reads TGTGCCAGCAGCCAACCAACAGGGGGCAACTATGGCTACACCTTC. Residues: CASSQPTGGNYGYTF.

This clonotype showed up just a few times. The genes are TRBV12-3 or TRBV12-4 and TRBJ1-3; D ambiguous. The CDR3 is made up of 12 amino acids. V lost 11 bases, J lost 0 bases, and 8 bases lay in between. Here the CDR3 DNA reads TGTGCCCAGAGCGTCTCTGGAAACACCATATATTTT. It is translated as CAQSVSGNTIYF.

This clonotype occurred many times. The V gene is TRBV20-1, the J gene TRBJ2-7, with D uncertain. The V end lost 3 bases, the J end lost 2 bases, and 8 bases lay between the germline ends. The CDR3 totals 12 residues. CDR1 and CDR2 from the germline V gene are DFQATT and SNEGSKA (reference sequence). CDR3 amino acids: CSASPETYEQYF. The CDR3 DNA reads TGCAGTGCTAGCCCGGAAACCTACGAGCAGTACTTC.

There are a few counts of this clonotype. The chain recombines TRBV4-3 with TRBJ1-1, with D possibly matching TRBD1 (5 bases). Trimming removed 1 base at V and 1 base at J, with 7 bases between. Looked up from germline, CDR1 is LGHNA and CDR2 is YSLEER. This CDR3 region has 14 residues. The CDR3 DNA reads as TGCGCCAGCAGCCAAGGGGGCCCGAACACTGAAGCTTTCTTT. It yields the protein CASSQGGPNTEAFF.

The chain recombines TRBV29-1 with TRBJ1-2; D possibly corresponds to TRBD1 (6 bases). The germline V gene has CDR1 SQVTM and CDR2 ANQGSEA. Trimming left V 2 bases short and J 5 bases short, with 9 bases between. The length of the CDR3 is 12 residues. CDR3 protein: CSVEKTGYGYTF. DNA of the CDR3: TGCAGCGTTGAAAAAACAGGGTATGGCTACACCTTC.

The rearrangement uses TRBV6-1 and TRBJ2-1, with D perhaps TRBD1 (6 bases). Per germline, CDR1 MNHNS and CDR2 SASEGT. V was clipped by 4 bases and J by 3 bases, with 16 bases between them. This CDR3 comprises 16 residues. CDR3 sequence: CASSGPGRTDYNEQFF. CDR3 nucleotide sequence: TGTGCCAGCAGTGGCCCCGGACGGACAGACTACAATGAGCAGTTCTTC.

There are many counts of this clonotype. This chain joins TRBV3-1 and TRBJ2-7, with D perhaps TRBD1 (6 bases). The CDR3 runs to 13 residues. V lost 4 bases and J lost 4, with 11 bases in between. CDR1 LGHDT and CDR2 YNNKEL come from the germline V gene (reference sequence). The chain's CDR3 is CASSPGTPYEQYF. CDR3 nucleotides: TGTGCCAGCAGCCCGGGGACACCGTACGAGCAGTACTTC.

This clonotype has only a few counts. The chain recombines TRBV28 with TRBJ1-3; no clear D gene. Looked up from germline, CDR1 is MDHEN and CDR2 is SYDVKM. The CDR3 consists of 14 residues. V lost 3 bases, J lost 3 bases, and 9 bases lay in between. This CDR3 reads CASSFTGGGNTIYF. The CDR3 nucleotides are TGTGCCAGCAGTTTTACGGGCGGTGGAAACACCATATATTTT.

In its sample, this clonotype was seen a few times. An end of the junction differs from the germline gene, which may be a read error. The chain employs TRBV29-1 and TRBJ2-1, with D hard to call. Germline values: CDR1 SQVTM, CDR2 ANQGSEA. The CDR3 consists of 16 residues. The CDR3 here is CSGESMTSSSYNEQFF. The DNA for the CDR3 is TGCAGCGGTGAAAGTATGACAAGTAGCTCCTACAATGAGCAGTTCTTC.

This chain uses TRBV24-1 with TRBJ2-2; 13 nucleotides match TRBD2. The CDR3 runs to 17 residues. Germline V gives CDR1 KGHDR, CDR2 SFDVKD. With V trimmed by 0 bases and J by 6 bases, 3 bases remained unmatched. Here the CDR3 reads CATSDLTSGGAAGELFF. Written as DNA, the CDR3 is TGTGCCACCAGTGATTTGACTAGCGGGGGGGCCGCCGGGGAGCTGTTTTTT.